The next 32 T cell receptor beta chains were all read from a single sample in a study of cytomegalovirus exposure and HLA in healthy donors. PCR was performed using 60 Vbeta and 13 Jbeta primers. Produced via immunoSEQ multiplex PCR; TCRdb's table is partial and in-frame only. The data contain some 220,000 clones, approximately 82% of them seen just once; the ten biggest clones take up about 0.58%. Sequenced material: PBMCs. The source of these receptors is a woman aged 35 to 49 in good health and CMV-seronegative.

The CDR3 DNA reads TGTGCCACCAGCAGACAGGGGAAGAACACTGAAGCTTTCTTT. It is translated as CATSRQGKNTEAFF. This chain connects TRBV15 to TRBJ1-1, with a weak D call TRBD1 (6 bases). This CDR3 has 14 residues. Germline CDR1 LNHNV, CDR2 YYDKDF (reference sequence). Trimming took 2 bases from V and 1 from J, leaving 8 bases between them.

This chain's CDR3 is CASSLDIGTEHNEQFF. For the CDR3, the DNA is TGTGCCAGCAGCTTAGATATCGGGACAGAGCACAATGAGCAGTTCTTC. J is TRBJ2-1 and V is TRBV11-2; TRBD1 aligns across 7 bases. Germline CDR1 reads SGHAT; CDR2 reads FQNNGV. This CDR3 region has 16 residues. The J segment lost 5 bases and the V segment lost 0 bases, leaving 7 bases of the junction unmatched. Supplemented by reference TRBV11-2 and TRBJ2-1, the full variable domain reads EAGVAQSPRYKIIEKRQSVAFWCNPISGHATLYWYQQILGQGPKLLIQFQNNGVVDDSQLPKDRFSAERLKGVDSTLKIQPAKLEDSAVYLCASSLDIGTEHNEQFFGPGTRLTVL.

This chain joins TRBV9 and TRBJ2-7, with 8 bases that match TRBD1. The CDR3 totals 15 residues. Germline assignment: CDR1 SGDLS and CDR2 YYNGEE. V dropped 2 bases and J dropped 4; count of bases not matched to a gene: 8. CDR3 in DNA: TGTGCCAGCAGCGTTCTAGGACAGGGAGGTTACGAGCAGTACTTC. It yields the protein CASSVLGQGGYEQYF. The whole variable domain, filled in from reference TRBV9 and TRBJ2-7, reads DSGVTQTPKHLITATGQRVTLRCSPRSGDLSVYWYQQSLDQGLQFLIQYYNGEERAKGNILERFSAQQFPDLHSELNLSSLELGDSALYFCASSVLGQGGYEQYFGPGTRLTVT.

The chain links TRBV5-6 to TRBJ2-7; 9 bases match TRBD1. The CDR3 totals 16 residues. The germline gives CDR1 SGHDT, CDR2 YYEEEE. The J segment lost 2 bases and the V segment lost 4 bases, leaving 10 bases of the junction unmatched. The CDR3 protein is CASSAERDRAPYEQYF. CDR3 sequence (DNA): TGTGCCAGCAGCGCGGAGAGGGACAGGGCCCCCTACGAGCAGTACTTC.

This chain joins TRBV28 and TRBJ1-2, with D uncertain. V lost 3 bases to trimming and J lost 6 bases, with 14 bases between them. Germline V gene sequence: CDR1 MDHEN, CDR2 SYDVKM. The CDR3 runs 14 residues. CDR3 sequence: CASSFRPIINGYTF. CDR3 nucleotides: TGTGCCAGCAGTTTCCGCCCTATAATAAATGGCTACACCTTC.

V gene TRBV2 combines with J gene TRBJ2-7; no definite D call. V lost 1 base and J 9 bases, leaving 10 bases between the germline ends. The CDR3 totals 12 residues. Germline V lookup: CDR1 SNHLY, CDR2 FYNNEI. CDR3 bases: TGTGCCAGCAGTGAAGTGGTAGAGGTGCAGTACTTC. Translated: CASSEVVEVQYF.

The chain employs TRBV6-5 and TRBJ2-3, with TRBD2 matching over 9 bases. CDR3 size: 14 residues. The V gene's germline CDR1 is MNHEY and CDR2 SVGAGI. The J segment lost 1 base and the V segment lost 6 bases, leaving 2 bases of the junction unmatched. The CDR3 DNA follows: TGTGCCAGCAGAATAGCGGGGGGCACAGATACGCAGTATTTT. Translation: CASRIAGGTDTQYF.

The V call is TRBV6-5, the J call TRBJ2-7; 7 positions match TRBD1. The CDR3 length is 14 residues. Germline V gene lookup returns CDR1 MNHEY and CDR2 SVGAGI. J was trimmed by 1 base and V by 8 bases; bases with no gene match: 8. Here the CDR3 DNA reads TGTGCCAGCGCGAGGGGGCCCAGGTCCTACGAGCAGTACTTC. Translating it yields CASARGPRSYEQYF.

The rearrangement links TRBV19 to TRBJ2-3; TRBD2 might be the D (5 bases). Germline lookup yields CDR1 LNHDA and CDR2 SQIVND (reference sequence). V lost 3 bases and J lost 4, with 8 bases in between. The CDR3 spans 13 residues. The CDR3 is CASSMSSPDTQYF. CDR3 DNA: TGTGCCAGTAGTATGTCTAGCCCAGATACGCAGTATTTT.

Written as DNA, the CDR3 is TGTGCCATCAGTGGGCCGGGACAGGAGTACACCGCGAACACCGGGGAGCTGTTTTTT. It yields the protein CAISGPGQEYTANTGELFF. The chain combines TRBV10-3 with TRBJ2-2; 8 nucleotides line up with TRBD1. V lost 4 bases, J lost 0 bases, and 13 bases stayed unmatched. The CDR3 runs 19 residues. The germline CDR1 and CDR2 sequences are ENHRY and SYGVKD.

CDR3: CASNGGAGEQYF. CDR3 nucleotide sequence: TGTGCCAGCAACGGGGGGGCAGGGGAGCAGTACTTC. The gene calls are TRBV6-1 and TRBJ2-7; the match to TRBD2 covers 8 bases. The germline V gene has CDR1 MNHNS and CDR2 SASEGT. This CDR3 comprises 12 residues. J was trimmed by 7 bases and V by 7 bases; bases with no gene match: 6.

The chain links TRBV19 to TRBJ1-5; D unclear. The ends were cut back, 5 bases at V and 5 bases at J, with 10 bases in the middle. The germline V gene has CDR1 LNHDA and CDR2 SQIVND (reference sequence). The CDR3 runs to 13 residues. CDR3 sequence (DNA): TGTGCCAGTAGTCCCGGGAGCTATCAGCCCCAGCATTTT. It encodes CASSPGSYQPQHF.

The V and J genes are TRBV25-1 and TRBJ1-6, with D tentatively TRBD1 (5 bases). V was trimmed by 5 bases and J by 10 bases, leaving 9 bases between them. The CDR3 contains 12 residues. The germline V gene has CDR1 MGHDK and CDR2 SYGVNS. In nucleotides, the CDR3 is TGTGCCAGCAGTATAGCAGGGTCACCCCTCCACTTT. It codes for CASSIAGSPLHF.

The chain recombines TRBV11-3 with TRBJ2-7; 8 bases agree with TRBD1. Trimming removed 5 bases from V and 0 bases from J; junction bases left unmatched: 6. The CDR3 extends over 15 amino acids. Germline CDR1 SGHNT, CDR2 YENEEA. Here the CDR3 DNA reads TGTGCCAGCAGCCCGGGGACAGGTAGCTCCTACGAGCAGTACTTC. Its protein is CASSPGTGSSYEQYF. The full variable domain, with the rest looked up from reference TRBV11-3 and TRBJ2-7, is EAGVVQSPRYKIIEKKQPVAFWCNPISGHNTLYWYLQNLGQGPELLIRYENEEAVDDSQLPKDRFSAERLKGVDSTLKIQPAELGDSAVYLCASSPGTGSSYEQYFGPGTRLTVT.

The chain has TRBV11-3 and TRBJ2-7; maybe TRBD1 (5 bases). The V gene lost 5 bases and the J gene lost 2 bases, with 13 bases spanning the gap. This CDR3 has 14 residues. The germline V gene encodes CDR1 SGHNT and CDR2 YENEEA. CDR3 nucleotides: TGTGCCAGCAGCACACGACAGAAAGCCTACGAGCAGTACTTC. This encodes CASSTRQKAYEQYF.

The CDR3 loop is CASSREGQGIAGYTF. For the CDR3, the DNA is TGTGCCAGCAGCCGTGAGGGACAGGGTATAGCTGGCTACACCTTC. V and J are TRBV6-4 and TRBJ1-2; 9 bases align to TRBD1. CDR1 is MRHNA, CDR2 SNTAGT, per germline. There are 15 residues in the CDR3. The V and J ends lost 6 bases and 7 bases, in that order; junction bases with no gene match: 12.

The chain recombines TRBV4-3 with TRBJ2-3; 9 bases map to TRBD2. CDR1 is LGHNA and CDR2 is YSLEER in the germline V gene. The junction had 3 bases not matched to a gene; V was cut back by 0 bases and J by 2 bases. CDR3 length equals 16 residues. As DNA, the CDR3 is TGCGCCAGCAGCCAAGATTTAGCGGGGGACACAGATACGCAGTATTTT. The encoded protein is CASSQDLAGDTDTQYF.

The chain links TRBV7-2 to TRBJ2-7; 11 bases agree with TRBD1. The CDR3 totals 15 residues. Germline CDR1 is SGHTA and CDR2 is FQGNSA. J gave up 4 bases and V 4 bases, and 6 bases lay outside the gene matches. The CDR3 sequence is CASSSRGTGGYEQYF. The CDR3 DNA is TGTGCCAGCAGCTCTAGGGGGACAGGGGGGTACGAGCAGTACTTC.

The chain has TRBV2 and TRBJ2-3; D gene ambiguous. From germline, CDR1 is SNHLY and CDR2 FYNNEI. Between the trimmed V and J ends, which lost 7 bases and 0 bases, there was a span of 8 bases. The CDR3 has 13 residues. The CDR3 region has the DNA TGTGCCAGCATTCGAACTAGCACAGATACGCAGTATTTT. Its translation: CASIRTSTDTQYF. The whole variable domain, remainder taken from reference TRBV2 and TRBJ2-3, is EPEVTQTPSHQVTQMGQEVILRCVPISNHLYFYWYRQILGQKVEFLVSFYNNEISEKSEIFDDQFSVERPDGSNFTLKIRSTKLEDSAMYFCASIRTSTDTQYFGPGTRLTVL.

Only a few counts were recorded for this clone. This sequence joins TRBV5-6 and TRBJ1-1; the match to TRBD1 covers 9 bases. CDR3 size: 16 residues. Trimming took 1 base from V and 5 from J; bases not matched to a gene: 9. CDR1 and CDR2 (germline): SGHDT, YYEEEE. CDR3 loop: CASSLPGQGWYTEAFF. DNA for the CDR3: TGTGCCAGCAGCTTGCCGGGACAGGGATGGTATACTGAAGCTTTCTTT. Variable domain in full (rest from reference TRBV5-6 and TRBJ1-1): DAGVTQSPTHLIKTRGQQVTLRCSPKSGHDTVSWYQQALGQGPQFIFQYYEEEERQRGNFPDRFSGHQFPNYSSELNVNALLLGDSALYLCASSLPGQGWYTEAFFGQGTRLTVV.

V usage is TRBV29-1 and J usage is TRBJ2-1; 7 nucleotides agree with TRBD2. V dropped 3 bases and J dropped 5; count of bases not matched to a gene: 1. The CDR3 length is 12 residues. The germline CDR1 and CDR2 sequences are SQVTM and ANQGSEA. The DNA for the CDR3 is TGCAGCGTTGAGGGAGGGGACAATGAGCAGTTCTTC. Translating gives CSVEGGDNEQFF.

V usage is TRBV7-9 and J usage is TRBJ1-6; D is undetermined. In germline, CDR1 is SEHNR, CDR2 FQNEAQ (reference sequence). V was shortened by 5 bases and J by 15 bases, with 17 bases between the two germline ends. The CDR3 has 13 amino acids. DNA of the CDR3: TGTGCCAGCAGCCCTGGAGGCACTTATCGCCTCCACTTT. Translation: CASSPGGTYRLHF.

The chain couples TRBV4-1 to TRBJ2-3, with D tentatively TRBD1 (5 bases). The germline gives CDR1 MGHRA, CDR2 YSYEKL. This CDR3 is built from 16 residues. V was pared by 0 bases and J by 2 bases, with 12 bases between. CDR3 DNA sequence: TGCGCCAGCAGCCAAGACTCCGGACATCCCACAGATACGCAGTATTTT. Translating gives CASSQDSGHPTDTQYF.

CDR3 protein: CASSPDREGTNTEAFF. DNA for the CDR3: TGTGCCAGTAGTCCTGACCGGGAGGGGACGAACACTGAAGCTTTCTTT. This rearrangement joins TRBV19 to TRBJ1-1; weak D call: TRBD1 (5 bases). The CDR3 is 16 amino acids. Germline V gene data show CDR1 as LNHDA and CDR2 as SQIVND (reference sequence). The germline V and J ends were trimmed by 5 bases and 1 base, with 17 bases remaining between them.

The rearrangement uses TRBV2 and TRBJ1-5, with D perhaps matching TRBD1 (5 bases). The CDR3 loop spans 13 amino acids. From germline, CDR1 is SNHLY and CDR2 FYNNEI. Trimming cost V 7 bases and J 7 bases, with 14 bases left between them. This chain's CDR3 is CASNLDSLQPQHF. The CDR3, as DNA: TGTGCCAGCAACCTAGACAGCTTACAGCCCCAGCATTTT.

The chain employs TRBV5-1 and TRBJ1-1, with TRBD1 identical over 10 bases. Germline CDR1 is SGHRS and CDR2 is YFSETQ. J gave up 0 bases and V 4 bases, and 6 bases lay outside the gene matches. This CDR3 comprises 16 residues. CDR3 sequence reads: CASSLGQGMMNTEAFF. In DNA, the CDR3 is TGCGCCAGCAGCCTGGGACAGGGGATGATGAACACTGAAGCTTTCTTT.

The CDR3 spells CASSSRSEQFF. CDR3 bases: TGTGCCAGCAGCTCCCGGTCCGAGCAGTTCTTC. The rearrangement links TRBV5-4 to TRBJ2-1; D is ambiguous. Germline V gene data show CDR1 as SGHNT and CDR2 as YYREEE (reference sequence). This CDR3 is built from 11 residues. V was pared by 3 bases and J by 10 bases, with 8 bases between.

The J gene is TRBJ2-7, the V gene TRBV5-1; D is ambiguous. Trimming removed 2 bases from V and 3 bases from J, with 12 bases in between. This CDR3 contains 14 residues. Germline V gene data show CDR1 as SGHRS and CDR2 as YFSETQ. The chain's CDR3 is CASSLSPEIYEQYF. The DNA of the CDR3 is TGCGCCAGCAGCTTATCCCCAGAAATCTACGAGCAGTACTTC.

The chain carries TRBV7-6 and TRBJ1-1, with 7 nucleotides matching TRBD1. V lost 6 bases to trimming and J lost 6 bases; unmatched junction nucleotides: 10. Looked up from germline, CDR1 is SGHVS and CDR2 is FNYEAQ. The CDR3 is made up of 14 amino acids. The CDR3 region is CASSRNDREPEAFF. CDR3 nucleotides: TGTGCCAGCAGTCGTAACGACAGGGAACCTGAAGCTTTCTTT.

The CDR3 nucleotides are TGTGCCAGCAGGGCACTCGGAGTGAACACTGAAGCTTTCTTT. Its translation is CASRALGVNTEAFF. The chain carries TRBV25-1 and TRBJ1-1; the D is unclear. Germline-derived CDR1 and CDR2 are MGHDK and SYGVNS. The CDR3 sequence is 14 residues long. V lost 6 bases and J lost 0, with 11 bases in between.

This clone has just one count. The gene calls are TRBV4-3 and TRBJ1-6, with D maybe TRBD1 (6 bases). Germline V lookup: CDR1 LGHNA, CDR2 YSLEER. The CDR3 extends over 15 amino acids. V was pared by 1 base and J by 7 bases, with 11 bases between. The CDR3 is CASSQVRGPNSPLHF. CDR3 nucleotides: TGCGCCAGCAGCCAAGTCAGGGGTCCCAATTCACCCCTCCACTTT.

This clone was recorded a few times. The V gene is TRBV5-5, the J gene TRBJ2-7, with D possibly being TRBD1 (6 bases). The length of the CDR3 is 13 residues. V was clipped by 4 bases and J by 3 bases, with 11 bases between them. CDR1 and CDR2 from the germline V gene are SGHKS and YYEKEE (reference sequence). The DNA for the CDR3 is TGTGCCAGCAGCCGGGGACAAGGCTACGAGCAGTACTTC. This sequence encodes CASSRGQGYEQYF. Supplemented by reference TRBV5-5 and TRBJ2-7, the full variable domain reads DAGVTQSPTHLIKTRGQQVTLRCSPISGHKSVSWYQQVLGQGPQFIFQYYEKEERGRGNFPDRFSARQFPNYSSELNVNALLLGDSALYLCASSRGQGYEQYFGPGTRLTVT.